The 18 T cell receptor beta chains below were found in one sample sequenced in a study of blood T cell repertoires in COVID-19 (dated by TCRdb to the early 2020s). Library construction relied on the immunoSEQ multiplex PCR assay. As stored in TCRdb, this immuneACCESS dataset retains in-frame rearrangements with V and J assigned. A fraction of the clones does not appear; measured against another copy, unresolved V genes explain less than half of the discrepancy, and the remainder lacks a known reason. The sample contains over 150,000 clones, roughly 85% of them found a single time. The top ten hold about 1% of the sample. The sequenced sample was peripheral blood. The receptors derive from a man between 40 and 49 years old with acute or convalescent COVID-19.

The gene calls are TRBV4-1 and TRBJ2-7; 8 bases line up with TRBD1. V shed 1 base and J 2 bases; nucleotides not matched to a gene: 4. The CDR3 is 15 residues long. Germline-derived CDR1 and CDR2 are MGHRA and YSYEKL. The CDR3: CASSQAPGQAYEQYF. The DNA for the CDR3 is TGCGCCAGCAGCCAAGCACCGGGACAGGCCTACGAGCAGTACTTC.

V is TRBV5-1 and J is TRBJ1-4; 8 bases map to TRBD1. The CDR3 runs 14 residues. V lost 3 bases and J lost 8; bases outside the gene matches: 6. Germline V lookup: CDR1 SGHRS, CDR2 YFSETQ. The CDR3 sequence is CASSSDRAGEKLFF. The CDR3 DNA is TGCGCCAGCAGCTCGGACAGGGCAGGGGAAAAACTGTTTTTT.

The chain combines TRBV27 with TRBJ2-3; 9 bases fit TRBD2. Germline lookup yields CDR1 MNHEY and CDR2 SMNVEV (reference sequence). This CDR3 spans 15 amino acids. The J segment lost 6 bases and the V segment lost 3 bases, leaving 7 bases of the junction unmatched. The DNA for the CDR3 is TGTGCCAGCAGTTTTAGAGCGGGGGGTCCCGATACGCAGTATTTT. It translates to CASSFRAGGPDTQYF.

The genes are TRBV28 and TRBJ1-5, with a possible D match to TRBD1 (5 bases). The V gene lost 7 bases and the J gene lost 7 bases, with 14 bases spanning the gap. The CDR3 consists of 13 residues. In germline, CDR1 is MDHEN, CDR2 SYDVKM. The CDR3 nucleotides are TGTGCCAGCACCCAAGGGGTTAACCAGCCCCAGCATTTT. Translated: CASTQGVNQPQHF.

The chain carries TRBV19 and TRBJ1-3; TRBD1 might be the D (5 bases). The germline CDR1 and CDR2 sequences are LNHDA and SQIVND (reference sequence). The V gene lost 5 bases and the J gene lost 0 bases, with 8 bases spanning the gap. The CDR3 has 14 residues. CDR3 in DNA: TGTGCCAGTAGTGAGACAGTCTCTGGAAACACCATATATTTT. Its protein product is CASSETVSGNTIYF.

This rearrangement joins TRBV30 to TRBJ1-6; the D gene is possibly TRBD1 (5 bases). V was clipped by 2 bases and J by 7 bases, with 12 bases between them. The CDR3 totals 14 residues. Germline CDR1 GTSNPN, CDR2 SVGIG (reference sequence). The CDR3 region is CAWSNRGLNSPLHF. CDR3 DNA sequence: TGTGCCTGGAGTAATAGGGGCCTAAATTCACCCCTCCACTTT.

This chain connects TRBV13 to TRBJ2-5; possible D gene TRBD2, 6 bases. V lost 4 bases to trimming and J lost 6 bases, with 18 bases between them. This CDR3 contains 15 residues. Germline assignment: CDR1 PRHDT and CDR2 FYEKMQ (reference sequence). CDR3 sequence reads: CASSYPGLGQQTQYF. For the CDR3, the DNA is TGTGCCAGCAGCTACCCGGGACTTGGGCAACAGACCCAGTACTTC. Supplemented by reference TRBV13 and TRBJ2-5, the full variable domain reads AAGVIQSPRHLIKEKRETATLKCYPIPRHDTVYWYQQGPGQDPQFLISFYEKMQSDKGSIPDRFSAQQFSDYHSELNMSSLELGDSALYFCASSYPGLGQQTQYFGPGTRLLVL.

The chain links TRBV5-1 to TRBJ1-1; D is undetermined. Trimming removed 0 bases from V and 4 bases from J, with 7 bases in between. CDR1 and CDR2 from the germline V gene are SGHRS and YFSETQ. There are 13 residues in the CDR3. Written as DNA, the CDR3 is TGCGCCAGCAGCTTGGATGGGCGCACTGAAGCTTTCTTT. This sequence encodes CASSLDGRTEAFF.

The chain employs TRBV10-2 and TRBJ2-7; tentative D call: TRBD1 (6 bases). V lost 0 bases, J lost 0 bases, and 15 bases lay in between. This CDR3 contains 17 residues. CDR1 and CDR2 (germline): WSHSY, SAAADI. The CDR3 DNA reads as TGCGCCAGCAGTGAGTCGATCCGGGACAAATACTCCTACGAGCAGTACTTC. Translating gives CASSESIRDKYSYEQYF.

V usage is TRBV5-5 and J usage is TRBJ2-7, with 7 bases aligning to TRBD1. From germline, CDR1 is SGHKS and CDR2 YYEKEE (reference sequence). The CDR3 covers 16 residues. The V segment lost 3 bases and the J segment 2 bases; nucleotides outside the gene matches: 11. CDR3 protein: CASSYNPRQGPYEQYF. Here the CDR3 DNA reads TGTGCCAGCAGCTACAATCCTCGACAGGGCCCCTACGAGCAGTACTTC.

The chain recombines TRBV29-1 with TRBJ2-1, with 9 nucleotides matching TRBD1. The V gene's germline CDR1 is SQVTM and CDR2 ANQGSEA. This CDR3 comprises 17 residues. Germline trimming cut 7 bases from V and 4 bases from J; bases unmatched to any gene: 17. The CDR3 bases are TGCAGCGCTGCCAGGGTTTATGGGACAGGGATTTACAATGAGCAGTTCTTC. As protein: CSAARVYGTGIYNEQFF.

This clone was observed once. V usage is TRBV19 and J usage is TRBJ1-1, with D possibly matching TRBD1 (6 bases). V was shortened by 5 bases and J by 4 bases, with 17 bases between the two germline ends. Per germline, CDR1 LNHDA and CDR2 SQIVND (reference sequence). The CDR3 loop spans 15 amino acids. CDR3 bases: TGTGCCAGTAGTGCAGCGACAGGCGCCCCCACTGAAGCTTTCTTT. Its protein product is CASSAATGAPTEAFF. Together with reference TRBV19 and TRBJ1-1, the CDR3 gives the full variable domain: DGGITQSPKYLFRKEGQNVTLSCEQNLNHDAMYWYRQDPGQGLRLIYYSQIVNDFQKGDIAEGYSVSREKKESFPLTVTSAQKNPTAFYLCASSAATGAPTEAFFGQGTRLTVV.

V and J are TRBV7-3 and TRBJ2-3; 8 positions match TRBD2. There are 15 residues in the CDR3. The J segment lost 3 bases and the V segment lost 1 base, leaving 3 bases of the junction unmatched. CDR1 and CDR2 (germline): SGHTA, FQGTGA. The CDR3 sequence is CASSLRRGDTDTQYF. CDR3 sequence (DNA): TGTGCCAGCAGCTTAAGGCGGGGGGATACAGATACGCAGTATTTT.

The J gene is TRBJ2-2, the V gene TRBV6-2 or TRBV6-3; 12 nucleotides match TRBD2. Germline CDR1 MNHEY, CDR2 SVGEGT. Unmatched junction bases numbered 8, after V lost 4 bases and J lost 2 bases. This CDR3 region has 18 residues. CDR3 region: CASSSLLAGGPNTGELFF. CDR3 in DNA: TGTGCCAGCAGTTCCCTCCTAGCGGGGGGGCCTAACACCGGGGAGCTGTTTTTT.

The V gene is TRBV20-1, the J gene TRBJ1-1; D gene uncertain. CDR1 and CDR2 (germline): DFQATT, SNEGSKA (reference sequence). The CDR3 covers 11 residues. Trimming took 3 bases from V and 7 from J, leaving 9 bases between them. The CDR3 bases are TGCAGTGCTAGTAACACGATTGAAGCTTTCTTT. Protein product: CSASNTIEAFF.

The rearrangement uses TRBV5-1 and TRBJ1-1, with a weak D call TRBD1 (5 bases). Trimming pared 0 bases from V and 3 bases from J, leaving 12 bases between. CDR1 and CDR2 from the germline V gene are SGHRS and YFSETQ. This CDR3 has 15 amino acids. CDR3 sequence: CASSLVGGADTEAFF. Written as DNA, the CDR3 is TGCGCCAGCAGCTTGGTTGGAGGGGCGGACACTGAAGCTTTCTTT.

A few counts support this clone. This sequence joins TRBV6-5 and TRBJ1-2; no reliable D call. Germline V gene lookup returns CDR1 MNHEY and CDR2 SVGAGI. CDR3 size: 13 residues. Trimming pared 8 bases from V and 4 bases from J, leaving 14 bases between. The CDR3 region has the DNA TGTGCCAGCCTACCGGGGATCGGCTATGGCTACACCTTC. Translation gives CASLPGIGYGYTF.

The chain joins TRBV18 to TRBJ2-5; 8 nucleotides match TRBD1. The germline gives CDR1 KGHSH, CDR2 LQKENI. CDR3 length: 14 amino acids. Trimming cost V 3 bases and J 5 bases; bases outside gene matches: 5. The DNA for the CDR3 is TGTGCCAGCTCACCCCAGGGGGCTGCTGAGACCCAGTACTTC. It is translated as CASSPQGAAETQYF.